Given below is one T cell receptor beta chain in context. Produced via immunoSEQ multiplex PCR; TCRdb's table is partial and in-frame only. Among some 80,000 clones listed, roughly 90% were seen once. The CDR3 extends over 14 amino acids. Germline V CDR1 and CDR2: SGHAT, FQNNGV. The V gene end was trimmed by 4 bases and the J gene end by 6 bases; junction bases not matched to a gene: 5. The entry originates in a study of OX40 agonist ivuxolimab in advanced cancers. A history of autoimmune disease or systemic immunosuppression excluded patients. The investigators sampled blood at baseline, at cycle 4 day 1, and at cycle 7 day 1.

The source of this sequence is an adult with an advanced solid tumor such as melanoma, head and neck, liver or kidney cancer. This specimen consisted of CD4+ or CD8+ T cells sorted from blood, obtained in a trial of the OX40 agonist ivuxolimab. This chain uses TRBV11-2 with TRBJ2-1; TRBD2 matches 8 bases. The CDR3, as DNA: TGTGCCAGCAGCTCGGGACTAGGGAGCAATGAGCAGTTCTTC. As protein: CASSSGLGSNEQFF.